The source of this T cell receptor beta chain is a study of shared clonotypes between healthy human individuals. Data came from immunoSEQ multiplex PCR; TCRdb stores just in-frame clones and leaves some out. This sample carries about 470,000 clones, about 76% of them seen once, and the ten largest clones take approximately 13%. Sequencing was done on a sample of PBMCs. This clonotype was sampled from a woman aged 40 to 49 in good health. Some clones in this sample may be carry-over from other donors' samples.

The DNA for the CDR3 is TGTGCCAGCAGCCAACCCAGCGGGAGTAACTACGAGCAGTACTTC. It encodes CASSQPSGSNYEQYF. The chain joins TRBV14 to TRBJ2-7, with 8 nucleotides matching TRBD2. Germline loops: CDR1 SGHDN, CDR2 FVKESK. The ends lost 2 bases at V and 3 bases at J; junction bases unmatched: 6. This CDR3 has 15 residues. Combining the CDR3 with reference TRBV14 and TRBJ2-7 gives the whole variable domain EAGVTQFPSHSVIEKGQTVTLRCDPISGHDNLYWYRRVMGKEIKFLLHFVKESKQDESGMPNNRFLAERTGGTYSTLKVQPAELEDSGVYFCASSQPSGSNYEQYFGPGTRLTVT.